The 11 T cell receptor beta chains in this list originate from one sample, sequenced in a study of PD-L1 blockade in urothelial cancer (dated by TCRdb to about 2017). The library was built by means of the immunoSEQ multiplex PCR assay. In its TCRdb copy, this immuneACCESS table keeps in-frame sequences only and misses some clones. Where compared with another copy, unresolved V genes explain less than half of these, and the others have no known cause. A total of over 100,000 clones appear in this sample, approximately 84% of them only once. The leading ten clones occupy 2.5% to 4% of the sample. According to the study, the label for this sample's time point signals: pretreatment peripheral blood. The specimen was PBMCs, collected around atezolizumab (anti-PD-L1) treatment. The receptors stem from a middle-aged man with urothelial cancer.

The J gene is TRBJ2-7, the V gene TRBV28; TRBD1 aligns across 9 bases. With 5 bases clipped from V and 3 bases from J, the junction kept 5 bases outside the gene matches. The CDR3 length is 14 residues. Germline CDR1 and CDR2: MDHEN and SYDVKM. Written as DNA, the CDR3 is TGTGCCAGCAGTACAACAGGGGGCAGCTACGAGCAGTACTTC. This translates into CASSTTGGSYEQYF.

The gene calls are TRBV5-1 and TRBJ2-5; 9 nucleotides line up with TRBD2. Trimming took 3 bases from V and 7 from J; bases not matched to a gene: 13. Germline V lookup: CDR1 SGHRS, CDR2 YFSETQ. The CDR3 runs 16 residues. The CDR3 region has the DNA TGCGCCAGCAGCTGGCGGCGACTAGCGGAAAGGGGGACCCAGTACTTC. It specifies CASSWRRLAERGTQYF.

The gene calls are TRBV29-1 and TRBJ2-7; 7 bases align to TRBD1. CDR3 length: 13 residues. Germline assignment: CDR1 SQVTM and CDR2 ANQGSEA. The J segment lost 4 bases and the V segment lost 1 base, leaving 4 bases of the junction unmatched. The CDR3 bases are TGCAGCGTTGAAGGGGACAGCGGATACGAGCAGTACTTC. This sequence encodes CSVEGDSGYEQYF.

The chain recombines TRBV27 with TRBJ2-3, with 9 bases that match TRBD1. The CDR3 extends over 14 amino acids. V trimming: 6 bases; J trimming: 2 bases; junction bases outside the gene matches: 3. Germline V lookup: CDR1 MNHEY, CDR2 SMNVEV (reference sequence). The CDR3 DNA is TGTGCCAGCAGACAGGGGGCTACCACAGATACGCAGTATTTT. This sequence encodes CASRQGATTDTQYF.

The V gene is TRBV2, the J gene TRBJ2-1; 7 nucleotides agree with TRBD1. The CDR3 runs to 15 residues. Germline CDR1 is SNHLY and CDR2 is FYNNEI. The J segment lost 4 bases and the V segment lost 4 bases, leaving 7 bases of the junction unmatched. CDR3 region: CASSGVGTVYNEQFF. In DNA form, the CDR3 reads TGTGCCAGCAGTGGTGTCGGGACAGTTTACAATGAGCAGTTCTTC.

The chain employs TRBV6-1 and TRBJ2-7, with 11 bases lining up with TRBD1. Germline V CDR1 and CDR2: MNHNS, SASEGT. J was trimmed by 7 bases and V by 0 bases; bases with no gene match: 8. The CDR3 is made up of 16 amino acids. CDR3 DNA sequence: TGTGCCAGCAGTGAAGCCAAAGGTGGGACAGGGGGGGAGCAGTACTTC. Translation: CASSEAKGGTGGEQYF.

This sequence joins TRBV11-3 and TRBJ2-7; possibly TRBD2 for D (6 bases). This CDR3 is 13 amino acids long. CDR1 SGHNT and CDR2 YENEEA come from the germline V gene. Between the trimmed V and J ends, which lost 0 bases and 3 bases, there was a span of 6 bases. CDR3 nucleotides: TGTGCCAGCAGCTTAGAGGGGGGCTACGAGCAGTACTTC. Translated, it gives CASSLEGGYEQYF.

The rearrangement uses TRBV19 and TRBJ2-7; TRBD1 agrees at 10 bases. The CDR3 is 15 residues long. V lost 5 bases and J lost 2; bases outside the gene matches: 6. Germline V gives CDR1 LNHDA, CDR2 SQIVND (reference sequence). As DNA, the CDR3 is TGTGCCAGTAGTCAGCGGGGACAGGGGACCTACGAGCAGTACTTC. Translating it yields CASSQRGQGTYEQYF. The full variable domain, its missing parts supplied by reference TRBV19 and TRBJ2-7, is DGGITQSPKYLFRKEGQNVTLSCEQNLNHDAMYWYRQDPGQGLRLIYYSQIVNDFQKGDIAEGYSVSREKKESFPLTVTSAQKNPTAFYLCASSQRGQGTYEQYFGPGTRLTVT.

The genes are TRBV5-6 and TRBJ2-7, with 10 nucleotides matching TRBD1. The germline V gene has CDR1 SGHDT and CDR2 YYEEEE. Trimming at V came to 4 bases and at J to 9 bases, leaving 16 bases not matched to a gene. The CDR3 covers 16 residues. This CDR3 is CASSRGQGVSLVWQYF. The CDR3 DNA sequence: TGTGCCAGCAGCAGAGGACAGGGGGTCTCGCTGGTTTGGCAGTACTTC.

The rearrangement joins TRBV5-1 to TRBJ2-3, with 9 nucleotides matching TRBD1. Germline-derived CDR1 and CDR2 are SGHRS and YFSETQ. The V and J ends lost 4 bases and 2 bases, in that order; junction bases with no gene match: 5. The CDR3 has 15 residues. The CDR3 protein is CASSMGQGNTDTQYF. The CDR3 DNA is TGCGCCAGCAGCATGGGACAGGGTAACACAGATACGCAGTATTTT.

CDR3 coding DNA: TGTGCCAGCAGCCTACAGGGGCGCAATCAGCCCCAGCATTTT. This codes for CASSLQGRNQPQHF. The chain links TRBV7-2 to TRBJ1-5; 7 bases are shared with TRBD1. CDR3 length: 14 residues. J lost 2 bases, V lost 5 bases, and 3 bases had no gene match. Per germline, CDR1 SGHTA and CDR2 FQGNSA.